Below, 2 T cell receptor beta chains from the same sample are listed, as sequenced in a study of T-cell reconstitution after alpha-beta-depleted transplantation in children. TCRbeta library preparation incorporated unique molecular identifiers. TCRdb re-derived calls from the PCR reads in MiXCR, one entry per CDR3 protein. The sample holds more than 85,000 distinct CDR3 sequences; roughly 7.1% are singletons and the top ten take roughly 17%. Here the sequenced sample was PBMCs, taken before TCRalphabeta/CD19-depleted stem cell transplant. These receptor sequences come from a boy younger than 10 with acute lymphoblastic leukemia, due to receive a stem cell transplant.

The V and J genes are TRBV2 and TRBJ1-5; no clear D gene. The CDR3 is made up of 13 amino acids. Deletions cut 7 bases from V and 5 bases from J, with 12 bases between. The germline V gene encodes CDR1 SNHLY and CDR2 FYNNEI. CDR3 loop: CASTGVWDQPQHF. The CDR3 DNA reads TGTGCCAGCACAGGAGTATGGGATCAGCCCCAGCATTTT.

The chain combines TRBV5-6 with TRBJ2-7, with D possibly called TRBD1 or TRBD2 (6 bases each). Trimming removed 5 bases at V and 4 bases at J, with 13 bases between. The CDR3 length is 13 residues. Germline CDR1 reads SGHDT; CDR2 reads YYEEEE. CDR3 amino acids: CASREIGGYEQYF. For the CDR3, the DNA is TGTGCCAGCAGGGAGATAGGGGGGTACGAGCAGTACTTC. The full variable domain, its missing parts supplied by reference TRBV5-6 and TRBJ2-7, is DAGVTQSPTHLIKTRGQQVTLRCSPKSGHDTVSWYQQALGQGPQFIFQYYEEEERQRGNFPDRFSGHQFPNYSSELNVNALLLGDSALYLCASREIGGYEQYFGPGTRLTVT.